This passage covers 5 T cell receptor beta chains from one sample sequenced in a study of OX40 agonist ivuxolimab in advanced cancers. Libraries were prepared by immunoSEQ multiplex PCR; TCRdb keeps only in-frame clonotypes and omits some of them. The profile shows approximately 100,000 clones, around 88% of them singletons. This specimen consisted of CD4+ or CD8+ T cells sorted from blood, obtained in a trial of the OX40 agonist ivuxolimab. These TCRs come from an adult with an advanced solid tumor such as melanoma, head and neck, liver or kidney cancer.

The J gene is TRBJ2-7, the V gene TRBV14, with D perhaps matching TRBD1 or TRBD2 (5 bases each). V lost 3 bases, J lost 2 bases, and 17 bases lay in between. Germline V CDR1 and CDR2: SGHDN, FVKESK. This CDR3 is 16 amino acids long. CDR3 residues: CASSQSPGRGTYEQYF. Written as DNA, the CDR3 is TGTGCCAGCAGCCAGAGCCCGGGACGGGGAACCTACGAGCAGTACTTC.

The gene calls are TRBV4-1 and TRBJ2-1; 10 bases line up with TRBD2. The CDR3 runs 16 residues. The J segment lost 9 bases and the V segment lost 1 base, leaving 9 bases of the junction unmatched. Germline V gene lookup returns CDR1 MGHRA and CDR2 YSYEKL. CDR3 in DNA: TGCGCCAGCAGCCAAGTCCGGGGTAGCGGGGGGAGTGAGCAGTTCTTC. It specifies CASSQVRGSGGSEQFF.

The V and J genes are TRBV27 and TRBJ2-3; D perhaps matches TRBD1 (5 bases). Trimming took 3 bases from V and 3 from J, leaving 10 bases between them. The CDR3 extends over 14 amino acids. CDR1 MNHEY and CDR2 SMNVEV come from the germline V gene (reference sequence). The CDR3 sequence: CASSLKGDTDTQYF. Written as DNA, the CDR3 is TGTGCCAGCAGTTTGAAAGGGGATACAGATACGCAGTATTTT.

This sequence joins TRBV4-3 and TRBJ1-5; a possible D gene is TRBD1 (5 bases). Trimming removed 0 bases from V and 7 bases from J, with 13 bases in between. The CDR3 totals 15 residues. Germline CDR1 reads LGHNA; CDR2 reads YSLEER. The DNA of the CDR3 is TGCGCCAGCAGCCAAGAAGGATTAGGGGACCAGCCCCAGCATTTT. Its protein is CASSQEGLGDQPQHF.

This rearrangement joins TRBV18 to TRBJ2-2, with D hard to call. CDR3 length: 17 amino acids. Germline V lookup: CDR1 KGHSH, CDR2 LQKENI. Trimming took 3 bases from V and 3 from J, leaving 17 bases between them. The CDR3 DNA reads as TGTGCCAGCTCACCCACGAGCCAGCCTCTTGACACCGGGGAGCTGTTTTTT. This gives the protein CASSPTSQPLDTGELFF.